This T cell receptor beta chain is drawn from a study of cytomegalovirus exposure and HLA in healthy donors. The study, taken as a whole, reports: One variant, a missense change in DCLRE1C, was linked in a later analysis to TCR beta V- and J-gene trimming. Among immune exposure information, only CMV serostatus was available.

PCR primers comprised 60 Vbeta and 13 Jbeta primers. TCRdb's table, derived via immunoSEQ multiplex PCR, lists solely in-frame clones and lacks some. Counted here are 150,000 or so clones, 65% to 80% occurring once; the ten biggest clones make up about 4%. A word on this clone: What it recognizes is unknown.

CDR3 length: 16 amino acids. V gave up 0 bases and J gave up 5 bases, with 14 bases separating them. The V gene's germline CDR1 is SGHVS and CDR2 FQNEAQ. Sequenced sample: PBMCs. The J gene is TRBJ2-1, the V gene TRBV7-8; perhaps TRBD1 as D (5 bases). The receptor was derived from a woman between 40 and 50 years old in good health and CMV-seronegative. The CDR3 sequence: CASSLAYSIGDNEQFF. CDR3 DNA: TGTGCCAGCAGCTTAGCCTACTCCATAGGGGACAATGAGCAGTTCTTC.